This T cell receptor beta chain derives from a study of blood T cell repertoires in COVID-19. Study in general: Some COVID-19 samples were acute and others convalescent; all came from the United States, Italy and Spain. T cells, B-cell-depleted T cells, or PBMCs provided the cDNA or gDNA that served as material.

CDR1 is MGHRA and CDR2 is YSYEKL in the germline V gene. The germline V and J ends were trimmed by 4 bases and 8 bases, with 24 bases remaining between them. The CDR3 covers 17 residues. As processed by the authors: Amplification from reference gene primers served as the basis for estimated nucleated cell counts. This table comes from immunoSEQ multiplex PCR, and its TCRdb copy is limited to in-frame clones, with some not included. D and trimming were read from the DNA, whereas the V and J calls and clone size are those reported in that table. The repertoire holds more than 110,000 clones, with about 80% as singletons.

This rearrangement joins TRBV4-1 to TRBJ1-5, with a possible D match to TRBD1 (5 bases). The sample consisted of peripheral blood. This clonotype was obtained from a human donor in a cohort sampled during active COVID-19. As DNA, the CDR3 is TGCGCCAGCAGCCCCCCGGTTCAGGGCAGCGCTGGGAAGCCCCAGCATTTT. Residues: CASSPPVQGSAGKPQHF.